This T cell receptor (beta chain) emerged from a study of T cell responses to AZD1222 COVID-19 vaccine. As for this clone: Its antigen is currently unknown.

Overall study findings and caveats: Most donors were white British, females outnumbered males, and clonal diversity was possibly underestimated.

Assay used: immunoSEQ multiplex PCR; TCRdb lists only in-frame clones, some missing. In the table there are some 120,000 clones, roughly 88% of which are singletons. The clonotype originates from an adult in good health. This sample comprised peripheral blood, obtained on day 0 of AZD1222 vaccination.

This chain's CDR3 is CAISEQSLGSEKLFF. The CDR3 nucleotides are TGTGCCATCAGTGAACAATCGCTGGGGAGTGAAAAACTGTTTTTT. The rearrangement joins TRBV10-3 to TRBJ1-4, with unresolved D. This CDR3 is 15 amino acids long. CDR1 ENHRY and CDR2 SYGVKD come from the germline V gene. Trimming removed 3 bases at V and 7 bases at J, with 15 bases between.